This T cell receptor (beta chain) appears in the sequencing data of a study of patients and donors after allogeneic stem cell transplantation. This CDR3 region has 15 residues. The ends were cut back, 2 bases at V and 7 bases at J, with 17 bases in the middle. The germline CDR1 and CDR2 sequences are LNHDA and SQIVND (reference sequence). TCRdb analysed the RT-PCR reads with MiXCR anew, one entry per CDR3 protein. The sample records about a million distinct CDR3 sequences, under 20% being singletons. This chain joins TRBV19 and TRBJ1-2, with D perhaps matching TRBD1 (5 bases). The TCR originated in a human donor who was either an allogeneic HSCT recipient or a stem cell or donor lymphocyte infusion donor (not recorded which). It is not recorded whose cells these are; they may come from a transplant donor. The sequenced sample was blood, either unsorted or a sorted T cell fraction (not recorded which). DNA of the CDR3: TGTGCCAGTAGTATAAGTGTAAGGGACCCGCGTGGCTACACCTTC. Translating gives CASSISVRDPRGYTF.